A single sample gave rise to the 25 T cell receptor beta chains below, sequenced in a study of T-cell memory formation after mild COVID-19. In TCRdb, the 5' RACE reads were re-called with MiXCR into one record per CDR3 protein. The table has about 55,000 distinct CDR3 sequences, 8% to 9.5% seen once; the top ten hold more than 1%. The sample consisted of PBMCs or a T cell subset sorted from them (not recorded which). The receptors here all came from a young man who had mild COVID-19 (a few samples of this study predate the infection). Cell type and time point are not known.

This chain joins TRBV25-1 and TRBJ1-1; D ambiguous. V lost 3 bases and J lost 3, with 8 bases in between. Germline V lookup: CDR1 MGHDK, CDR2 SYGVNS. The CDR3 consists of 13 residues. Here the CDR3 reads CASSDPPYTEAFF. The CDR3 DNA sequence: TGTGCCAGCAGTGATCCCCCATACACTGAAGCTTTCTTT.

The table lists this clonotype with many counts. The genes are TRBV4-3 and TRBJ2-2, with 8 bases aligning to TRBD2. V lost 2 bases to trimming and J lost 7 bases; unmatched junction nucleotides: 15. The V gene's germline CDR1 is LGHNA and CDR2 YSLEER. The CDR3 has 18 residues. The CDR3 sequence: CASSQRAVQRGIDGELFF. CDR3 coding DNA: TGCGCCAGCAGCCAAAGGGCCGTCCAGCGGGGGATTGACGGGGAGCTGTTTTTT.

CDR3: CATTGGAGANVLTF. In DNA form, the CDR3 reads TGTGCCACCACTGGCGGCGCTGGGGCCAACGTCCTGACTTTC. This chain uses TRBV5-4 with TRBJ2-6; no reliable D call. The CDR3 contains 14 residues. V was pared by 9 bases and J by 2 bases, with 12 bases between. Germline V lookup: CDR1 SGHNT, CDR2 YYREEE (reference sequence). Based on the CDR3 plus reference TRBV5-4 and TRBJ2-6, the full variable domain is ETGVTQSPTHLIKTRGQQVTLRCSSQSGHNTVSWYQQALGQGPQFIFQYYREEENGRGNFPPRFSGLQFPNYSSELNVNALELDDSALYLCATTGGAGANVLTFGAGSRLTVL.

The chain links TRBV11-2 to TRBJ2-3, with 8 bases matching TRBD1. Germline trimming cut 3 bases from V and 5 bases from J; bases unmatched to any gene: 1. The CDR3 is 13 residues long. Germline CDR1 reads SGHAT; CDR2 reads FQNNGV. The CDR3 coding sequence is TGTGCCAGCAGCTTCACAGGGGGAGATACGCAGTATTTT. Its translation is CASSFTGGDTQYF.

This chain connects TRBV20-1 to TRBJ2-1, with 8 bases matching TRBD1. Germline CDR1 reads DFQATT; CDR2 reads SNEGSKA (reference sequence). V shed 6 bases and J 4 bases; nucleotides not matched to a gene: 5. This CDR3 contains 13 residues. The CDR3 here is CSARTGLYNEQFF. The CDR3, as DNA: TGCAGTGCAAGGACAGGGCTGTACAATGAGCAGTTCTTC.

The rearrangement links TRBV4-1 to TRBJ1-1; perhaps TRBD1 as D (5 bases). Trimming pared 2 bases from V and 1 base from J, leaving 8 bases between. This CDR3 is built from 14 residues. Germline CDR1 and CDR2: MGHRA and YSYEKL. The CDR3: CASSQPTENTEAFF. CDR3 coding DNA: TGCGCCAGCAGCCAACCGACAGAGAACACTGAAGCTTTCTTT.

The genes are TRBV20-1 and TRBJ2-1; 13 nucleotides line up with TRBD2. CDR1 and CDR2 from the germline V gene are DFQATT and SNEGSKA (reference sequence). The length of the CDR3 is 16 residues. Germline trimming cut 6 bases from V and 9 bases from J; bases unmatched to any gene: 14. The CDR3: CSAAGTSGGAWSEQFF. As DNA, the CDR3 is TGCAGTGCCGCCGGTACTAGCGGGGGGGCATGGAGTGAGCAGTTCTTC.

This clonotype showed up just a few times. The chain joins TRBV3-1 to TRBJ1-1, with TRBD1 as a possible D gene (5 bases). V was clipped by 3 bases and J by 4 bases, with 12 bases between them. The germline V gene encodes CDR1 LGHDT and CDR2 YNNKEL (reference sequence). The CDR3 is 14 amino acids. The CDR3 spells CASSHYRDSTEAFF. CDR3 DNA sequence: TGTGCCAGCAGCCATTACCGGGACTCCACTGAAGCTTTCTTT.

This clonotype appeared a few times. The chain recombines TRBV5-1 with TRBJ1-5, with unresolved D. The CDR3 is 15 residues long. The ends were cut back, 0 bases at V and 6 bases at J, with 13 bases in the middle. Germline assignment: CDR1 SGHRS and CDR2 YFSETQ. Here the CDR3 reads CASSLGDPRPQPQHF. CDR3 nucleotides: TGCGCCAGCAGCTTGGGAGATCCAAGGCCTCAGCCCCAGCATTTT.

This clonotype has at least ten counts. This CDR3 is CASSLWTLETQYF. The CDR3 DNA sequence: TGTGCCAGCAGCTTGTGGACCCTGGAGACCCAGTACTTC. The chain recombines TRBV5-6 with TRBJ2-5, with no clear D. CDR1 and CDR2 from the germline V gene are SGHDT and YYEEEE. The CDR3 totals 13 residues. Trimming left V 1 base short and J 5 bases short, with 9 bases between.

The V call is TRBV5-1, the J call TRBJ2-6, with D possibly TRBD2 on 5 matching bases. The V gene's germline CDR1 is SGHRS and CDR2 YFSETQ. The CDR3 covers 16 residues. V dropped 0 bases and J dropped 2 bases, with 9 bases sitting between them. The CDR3 sequence is CASSLAPGTGANVLTF. CDR3 nucleotide sequence: TGCGCCAGCAGCTTGGCCCCGGGGACTGGGGCCAACGTCCTGACTTTC. The complete variable domain, with remaining parts taken from reference TRBV5-1 and TRBJ2-6, reads KAGVTQTPRYLIKTRGQQVTLSCSPISGHRSVSWYQQTPGQGLQFLFEYFSETQRNKGNFPGRFSGRQFSNSRSEMNVSTLELGDSALYLCASSLAPGTGANVLTFGAGSRLTVL.

This clonotype was observed a few times. This chain links TRBV20-1 with TRBJ1-1; D perhaps matches TRBD1 (5 bases). Trimming stripped 5 bases from V and 3 bases from J, with 13 bases between. This CDR3 comprises 13 residues. Per the germline V gene, CDR1 is DFQATT and CDR2 is SNEGSKA (reference sequence). The CDR3 bases are TGCAGTGCTTCAGGAGGGACGCACACTGAAGCTTTCTTT. Protein: CSASGGTHTEAFF.

This sequence joins TRBV7-9 and TRBJ1-2, with D uncertain. The V end lost 1 base, the J end lost 4 bases, and 13 bases lay between the germline ends. The CDR3 totals 15 residues. Germline V gene data show CDR1 as SEHNR and CDR2 as FQNEAQ (reference sequence). For the CDR3, the DNA is TGTGCCAGCAGCTTAGGGGTTTTGGTTGGCTATGGCTACACCTTC. It is translated as CASSLGVLVGYGYTF. Based on the CDR3 plus reference TRBV7-9 and TRBJ1-2, the full variable domain is DTGVSQNPRHKITKRGQNVTFRCDPISEHNRLYWYRQTLGQGPEFLTYFQNEAQLEKSRLLSDRFSAERPKGSFSTLEIQRTEQGDSAMYLCASSLGVLVGYGYTFGSGTRLTVV.

The chain combines TRBV5-1 with TRBJ1-2; TRBD1 might be the D (6 bases). CDR1 is SGHRS, CDR2 YFSETQ, per germline. The CDR3 is made up of 13 amino acids. Trimming shortened V by 0 bases and J by 10 bases, and 13 bases separated the two germline ends. For the CDR3, the DNA is TGCGCCAGCAGCTTGGAAGAACAGGGCAACTACACCTTC. Its protein product is CASSLEEQGNYTF.

This clonotype has more than one count but fewer than ten. Compared with germline, one end of the junction differs, possibly owing to a read error. This chain uses TRBV7-7 with TRBJ2-5, with a tentative D call TRBD2 (6 bases). The CDR3 has 14 residues. CDR1 and CDR2 from the germline V gene are SSHAT and FNYEAQ (reference sequence). The DNA for the CDR3 is TGTGCTAGCAGCTTAGCGGTGGGTAGGGAGACCCAGTACTTC. Amino acids: CASSLAVGRETQYF.

The sample holds many counts of this clonotype. The chain combines TRBV5-1 with TRBJ2-7; the D is unclear. CDR1 is SGHRS and CDR2 is YFSETQ in the germline V gene. The CDR3 has 14 residues. The V end lost 2 bases, the J end lost 0 bases, and 9 bases lay between the germline ends. In DNA, the CDR3 is TGCGCCAGCAGCTTTGCCAGGCCCTCCTACGAGCAGTACGTC. Translation: CASSFARPSYEQYV.

In its sample, this clonotype was seen a few times. The genes are TRBV20-1 and TRBJ2-5, with TRBD1 matching over 9 bases. The CDR3 is made up of 14 amino acids. CDR1 is DFQATT and CDR2 is SNEGSKA in the germline V gene (reference sequence). The V segment lost 6 bases and the J segment 5 bases; nucleotides outside the gene matches: 10. The CDR3 region has the DNA TGCAGTGCACCAAGCCCAGGGACAGGGGAGACCCAGTACTTC. This encodes CSAPSPGTGETQYF.

The chain links TRBV7-2 to TRBJ1-6, with D perhaps matching TRBD1 (5 bases). The CDR3 is made up of 15 amino acids. Germline V gives CDR1 SGHTA, CDR2 FQGNSA. The ends were cut back, 1 base at V and 11 bases at J, with 15 bases in the middle. The CDR3: CASSLVQTGAAPLHF. The CDR3 bases are TGTGCCAGCAGCTTAGTACAGACTGGGGCGGCACCCCTCCACTTT.

The chain has TRBV12-3 or TRBV12-4 and TRBJ2-5; possibly TRBD1 or TRBD2 for D (6 bases each). CDR3 length: 12 residues. Trimming took off 7 bases at V and 4 bases at J, with 10 bases between the two ends. CDR3 loop: CASNWGAETQYF. CDR3 bases: TGTGCCAGCAATTGGGGGGCAGAGACCCAGTACTTC.

This clonotype came up a few times. The CDR3 DNA reads TGTGCCAGCAGCCAAGATACTAGCGGGGGCCCAGCCAACGAGCAGTACTTC. Its translation is CASSQDTSGGPANEQYF. V and J are TRBV4-2 and TRBJ2-7; 11 bases are a match to TRBD2. Losses at the gene ends were 0 bases for V and 5 bases for J; bases not matched to a gene: 9. The germline V gene encodes CDR1 LGHNA and CDR2 YNFKEQ. The CDR3 loop spans 17 amino acids.

The chain recombines TRBV7-2 with TRBJ2-5; tentative D call: TRBD1 (5 bases). Per germline, CDR1 SGHTA and CDR2 FQGNSA. The V end was cut by 5 bases, the J end by 3 bases, with 13 bases between. The CDR3 is 14 residues long. This CDR3 reads CASSPTVREETQYF. The CDR3 coding sequence is TGTGCCAGCAGCCCTACAGTCAGGGAAGAGACCCAGTACTTC.

V usage is TRBV5-1 and J usage is TRBJ2-7; 12 nucleotides align to TRBD2. CDR3 length: 19 residues. V lost 3 bases, J lost 3 bases, and 16 bases stayed unmatched. Germline lookup yields CDR1 SGHRS and CDR2 YFSETQ. The DNA for the CDR3 is TGCGCCAGCAGCTCCCACAGGAGACTAGCGGGGGACCTTGGCTACGAGCAGTACGTC. Its protein product is CASSSHRRLAGDLGYEQYV.

This clonotype was picked up many times. The chain links TRBV7-9 to TRBJ2-7, with D tentatively TRBD2 (5 bases). The CDR3 totals 13 residues. Per the germline V gene, CDR1 is SEHNR and CDR2 is FQNEAQ (reference sequence). V shed 3 bases and J shed 2 bases, with 8 bases lying between them. The DNA for the CDR3 is TGTGCCAGCAGCTTCGGGAATACCTACGAGCAGTACGTC. Amino acid sequence: CASSFGNTYEQYV.

The chain joins TRBV15 to TRBJ2-1; D gene ambiguous. The CDR3 is 15 residues long. CDR1 is LNHNV, CDR2 YYDKDF, per germline (reference sequence). V was trimmed by 5 bases and J by 9 bases, leaving 20 bases between them. The chain's CDR3 is CATSSNPRINSEQFF. For the CDR3, the DNA is TGTGCCACCAGCTCTAATCCACGCATTAACAGTGAGCAGTTCTTC.

This clonotype was seen a few times. This sequence joins TRBV18 and TRBJ1-2; D remains unclear. CDR1 KGHSH and CDR2 LQKENI come from the germline V gene. The CDR3 spans 15 residues. Trimming took 3 bases from V and 0 from J, leaving 11 bases between them. CDR3 protein: CASSPSGRSNYGYTF. The DNA of the CDR3 is TGTGCCAGCTCACCGTCCGGGAGATCTAACTATGGCTACACCTTC.